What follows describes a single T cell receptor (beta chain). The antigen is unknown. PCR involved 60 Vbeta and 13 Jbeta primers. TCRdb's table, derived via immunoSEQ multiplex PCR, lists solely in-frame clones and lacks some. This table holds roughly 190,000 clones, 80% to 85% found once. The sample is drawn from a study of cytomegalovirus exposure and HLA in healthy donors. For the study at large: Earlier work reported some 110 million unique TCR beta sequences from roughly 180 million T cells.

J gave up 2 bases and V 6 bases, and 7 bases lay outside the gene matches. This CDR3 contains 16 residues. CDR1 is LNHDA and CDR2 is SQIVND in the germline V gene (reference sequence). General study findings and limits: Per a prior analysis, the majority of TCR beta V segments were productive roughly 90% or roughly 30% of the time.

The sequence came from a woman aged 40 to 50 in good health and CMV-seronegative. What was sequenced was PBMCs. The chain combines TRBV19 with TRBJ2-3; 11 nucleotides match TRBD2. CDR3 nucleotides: TGTGCCAGTAGACTAGTAGCGGGAGGGATCACAGATACGCAGTATTTT. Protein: CASRLVAGGITDTQYF. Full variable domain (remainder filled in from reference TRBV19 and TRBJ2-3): DGGITQSPKYLFRKEGQNVTLSCEQNLNHDAMYWYRQDPGQGLRLIYYSQIVNDFQKGDIAEGYSVSREKKESFPLTVTSAQKNPTAFYLCASRLVAGGITDTQYFGPGTRLTVL.